This T cell receptor beta chain was found in a study of cytomegalovirus exposure and HLA in healthy donors. Study-level points and caveats: The study designated 164 TCR beta chains cytomegalovirus-associated. A missense DCLRE1C variant was associated with V- and J-gene trimming of TCR beta chains in a later analysis, and an independent cohort replicated the association. In an earlier analysis, in roughly 580 donors, most V segments appeared productive either ~87% or ~30% of the time.

PCR employed 60 Vbeta and 13 Jbeta primers. The assay was immunoSEQ multiplex PCR, and TCRdb's table has in-frame clones only and misses some. The repertoire includes about 110,000 clones, around four fifths of them detected once, and around 5.9% sits in the top ten. About this clone itself: Its antigen remains unknown.

There are 15 residues in the CDR3. V lost 1 base to trimming and J lost 2 bases; unmatched junction nucleotides: 2. Germline values: CDR1 SGHRS, CDR2 YFSETQ. This clonotype was sampled from a man aged 30-40 years in good health and CMV-seropositive. The J gene is TRBJ2-5, the V gene TRBV5-1; 10 positions agree with TRBD2. The sample taken for sequencing was PBMCs. The CDR3 nucleotides are TGCGCCAGCAGCTTGACTAGCGGGGTTCAAGAGACCCAGTACTTC. This gives the protein CASSLTSGVQETQYF.